This TCR beta chain derives from a study of Tregs in tolerant kidney transplant recipients. Study details: Sorting of CD4+CD25+CD127- cells followed approximately 3-day belatacept mixed lymphocyte reactions, sometimes with roughly 5-day graft donor restimulation. Study conclusions and caveats: Findings come from small patient numbers and require larger validation. No direct test of biological reproducibility was done here.

CDR1 and CDR2 (germline): SEHNR, FQNEAQ (reference sequence). V lost 5 bases to trimming and J lost 2 bases, with 10 bases between them. The CDR3 is made up of 13 amino acids. TCRdb keeps only in-frame clones here, not all; method: immunoSEQ multiplex PCR. The data contain 15,000 to 20,000 clones, about two thirds of them singletons. On this clone itself: What it binds is not known.

The receptor comes from a human donor in good health. This chain uses TRBV7-9 with TRBJ2-7, with D perhaps matching TRBD1 (6 bases). The sequencing input was Tregs from blood cultured with allogeneic cells. The DNA of the CDR3 is TGTGCCAGCAGCCCAAGGACAGCCTACGAGCAGTACTTC. Protein: CASSPRTAYEQYF.